This is a list of T cell receptor beta chains from one sample in a study of blood T cell repertoires in COVID-19. The repertoire was sequenced with immunoSEQ multiplex PCR; TCRdb's copy has only in-frame clones and lacks some. The sample records roughly 180,000 clones, about 85% being singletons. Material: peripheral blood. All receptors derive from a woman in her sixties or seventies with acute or convalescent COVID-19. CDR3s include the opening cysteine and the closing phenylalanine or tryptophan. A D gene is named only where the DNA matches it firmly. Clone size is given for some rows only: seen once, a few or many times, or a class if the clone is expanded.

clone_size: few
cdr3_length: 15
v_call: TRBV5-1
d_call: NA
j_call: TRBJ2-2
cdr3_aa: CASSLGQGGTGELFF
cdr3_nt: TGCGCCAGCAGCTTGGGGCAGGGCGGCACCGGGGAGCTGTTTTTT

clone_size: NA
cdr3_length: 15
v_call: TRBV28
d_call: NA
j_call: TRBJ2-1
cdr3_aa: CASSTSKGRIGEQFF
cdr3_nt: TGTGCCAGCAGTACCTCGAAGGGGAGGATTGGTGAGCAGTTCTTC

clone_size: NA
cdr3_length: 13
v_call: TRBV28
d_call: NA
j_call: TRBJ1-1
cdr3_aa: CASSLTRGGEAFF
cdr3_nt: TGTGCCAGCAGTTTGACAAGGGGCGGGGAGGCTTTCTTT

clone_size: NA
cdr3_length: 15
v_call: TRBV7-3
d_call: TRBD2
j_call: TRBJ2-3
cdr3_aa: CASSLAGGSTDTQYF
cdr3_nt: TGTGCCAGCAGCTTAGCGGGGGGTAGCACAGATACGCAGTATTTT

clone_size: once
cdr3_length: 14
v_call: TRBV4-1
d_call: NA
j_call: TRBJ1-1
cdr3_aa: CASSTTQVGTEAFF
cdr3_nt: TGCGCCAGCAGCACCACACAGGTGGGTACTGAAGCTTTCTTT

clone_size: NA
cdr3_length: 15
v_call: TRBV27
d_call: TRBD1
j_call: TRBJ1-2
cdr3_aa: CASSLSRQGTYGYTF
cdr3_nt: TGTGCCAGCAGTTTATCGAGACAGGGGACCTATGGCTACACCTTC

clone_size: NA
cdr3_length: 15
v_call: TRBV28
d_call: TRBD1
j_call: TRBJ1-5
cdr3_aa: CASSLEDRGRQPQHF
cdr3_nt: TGTGCCAGCAGTTTAGAGGACAGGGGTCGTCAGCCCCAGCATTTT

clone_size: NA
cdr3_length: 14
v_call: TRBV7-9
d_call: NA
j_call: TRBJ1-1
cdr3_aa: CASSLGLTGGEAFF
cdr3_nt: TGTGCCAGCAGCTTGGGTTTGACAGGAGGTGAAGCTTTCTTT

clone_size: NA
cdr3_length: 16
v_call: TRBV7-2
d_call: NA
j_call: TRBJ1-3
cdr3_aa: CASSLTQGIGGNTIYF
cdr3_nt: TGTGCCAGCAGCTTGACACAGGGCATAGGGGGAAACACCATATATTTT

clone_size: NA
cdr3_length: 14
v_call: TRBV19
d_call: TRBD2
j_call: TRBJ2-1
cdr3_aa: CASSDRGGGYEQFF
cdr3_nt: TGTGCCAGTAGTGACCGGGGGGGAGGCTATGAGCAGTTCTTC

clone_size: few
cdr3_length: 13
v_call: TRBV11-3
d_call: NA
j_call: TRBJ1-1
cdr3_aa: CASSLDPYTEAFF
cdr3_nt: TGTGCCAGCAGCTTAGATCCCTACACTGAAGCTTTCTTT

clone_size: NA
cdr3_length: 16
v_call: TRBV19
d_call: TRBD1
j_call: TRBJ2-5
cdr3_aa: CASSSWQGAAQETQYF
cdr3_nt: TGTGCCAGTAGTTCCTGGCAGGGGGCGGCACAAGAGACCCAGTACTTC

clone_size: NA
cdr3_length: 14
v_call: TRBV10-2
d_call: TRBD1
j_call: TRBJ1-2
cdr3_aa: CASSEGQGAGGYTF
cdr3_nt: TGCGCCAGCAGTGAGGGACAGGGGGCTGGCGGCTACACCTTC

clone_size: NA
cdr3_length: 16
v_call: TRBV28
d_call: TRBD2
j_call: TRBJ2-7
cdr3_aa: CASRDTRLAGGDEQYF
cdr3_nt: TGTGCCAGCAGGGACACCAGACTAGCGGGAGGGGACGAGCAGTACTTC